Below, 14 T cell receptor beta chains from the same sample are listed, as sequenced in a study of cytomegalovirus exposure and HLA in healthy donors (dated by TCRdb to about 2017). The library was built by means of the immunoSEQ multiplex PCR assay. The clones in this table, taken by TCRdb from immuneACCESS, are in-frame only. Not every clone is retained; where verified, under half of the shortfall comes from an unresolved V gene, and the cause of the rest is unknown. The sample table contains 120,000 or so clones; only one count was recorded for approximately 88% of them. The ten largest clones capture around 2% of the sample. Sequenced: PBMCs. Receptors originate from a man between 18 and 35 years old in good health and CMV-seronegative.

The chain links TRBV18 to TRBJ2-6; D is perhaps TRBD1 (6 bases). The germline V gene has CDR1 KGHSH and CDR2 LQKENI. Between the trimmed V and J ends, which lost 2 bases and 2 bases, there was a span of 13 bases. CDR3 length equals 17 residues. CDR3 amino acids: CASSPYTQGAGANVLTF. The DNA of the CDR3 is TGTGCCAGCTCACCATACACACAGGGAGCTGGGGCCAACGTCCTGACTTTC.

CDR3 region: CASSMLAGGGELFF. The CDR3 nucleotides read TGTGCCAGTAGTATGTTAGCGGGAGGCGGGGAGCTGTTTTTT. The rearrangement uses TRBV19 and TRBJ2-2, with TRBD2 matching over 10 bases. CDR3 length: 14 amino acids. Losses at the gene ends were 3 bases for V and 7 bases for J; bases not matched to a gene: 2. In germline, CDR1 is LNHDA, CDR2 SQIVND (reference sequence).

This clone was detected once. This chain uses TRBV18 with TRBJ1-1, with D possibly TRBD1 on 5 matching bases. Trimming removed 4 bases at V and 10 bases at J, with 19 bases between. The CDR3 contains 14 residues. Germline-derived CDR1 and CDR2 are KGHSH and LQKENI. The CDR3, as DNA: TGTGCCAGCTCACTACTGGACAAAGGGGAGGTAGCTTTCTTT. This sequence encodes CASSLLDKGEVAFF.

The chain uses TRBV19 and TRBJ2-1; 11 bases map to TRBD1. The CDR3 totals 15 residues. J was trimmed by 9 bases and V by 6 bases; bases with no gene match: 10. CDR1 LNHDA and CDR2 SQIVND come from the germline V gene (reference sequence). CDR3 coding DNA: TGTGCCAGTAGCCCGTTAGGGACAGGGGGTACTGAGCAGTTCTTC. Translating gives CASSPLGTGGTEQFF. The full variable domain, completed using reference TRBV19 and TRBJ2-1, is DGGITQSPKYLFRKEGQNVTLSCEQNLNHDAMYWYRQDPGQGLRLIYYSQIVNDFQKGDIAEGYSVSREKKESFPLTVTSAQKNPTAFYLCASSPLGTGGTEQFFGPGTRLTVL.

This sequence joins TRBV25-1 and TRBJ1-5, with TRBD1 matching 9 bases. Per the germline V gene, CDR1 is MGHDK and CDR2 is SYGVNS. The CDR3 contains 14 residues. V was clipped by 2 bases and J by 5 bases; unmatched bases: 1. CDR3: CASSEGTGYQPQHF. The CDR3 coding sequence is TGTGCCAGCAGTGAAGGGACAGGGTATCAGCCCCAGCATTTT.

This chain connects TRBV30 to TRBJ1-2; D is ambiguous. V was trimmed by 5 bases and J by 1 base, leaving 23 bases between them. Germline V CDR1 and CDR2: GTSNPN, SVGIG (reference sequence). This CDR3 region has 17 residues. The CDR3: CAWHSEGFKNFNYGYTF. The DNA for the CDR3 is TGTGCCTGGCATTCGGAGGGATTTAAAAACTTTAACTATGGCTACACCTTC. The whole variable domain, remainder taken from reference TRBV30 and TRBJ1-2, is SQTIHQWPATLVQPVGSPLSLECTVEGTSNPNLYWYRQAAGRGLQLLFYSVGIGQISSEVPQNLSASRPQDRQFILSSKKLLLSDSGFYLCAWHSEGFKNFNYGYTFGSGTRLTVV.

The chain links TRBV4-1 to TRBJ1-1; tentatively, D is TRBD1 (6 bases). The CDR3 runs to 14 residues. CDR1 is MGHRA and CDR2 is YSYEKL in the germline V gene. Trimming took off 0 bases at V and 4 bases at J, with 9 bases between the two ends. DNA of the CDR3: TGCGCCAGCAGCCAAGATAGGGGGTCCACTGAAGCTTTCTTT. Translated, it gives CASSQDRGSTEAFF.

The chain employs TRBV7-8 and TRBJ2-7; D unclear. The CDR3 has 15 residues. Looked up from germline, CDR1 is SGHVS and CDR2 is FQNEAQ. The germline V and J ends were trimmed by 3 bases and 0 bases, with 12 bases remaining between them. The CDR3 loop is CASSFRSIISYEQYF. Here the CDR3 DNA reads TGTGCCAGCAGCTTCAGATCAATTATCTCCTACGAGCAGTACTTC.

CDR3 residues: CASSSSLADTQYF. CDR3 nucleotides: TGTGCCAGCAGTTCCTCTTTAGCAGATACGCAGTATTTT. V and J are TRBV27 and TRBJ2-3; no definite D call. This CDR3 is 13 amino acids long. V was pared by 4 bases and J by 4 bases, with 9 bases between. Germline CDR1 MNHEY, CDR2 SMNVEV (reference sequence).

Only one count was recorded for this clone. V gene TRBV6-6 combines with J gene TRBJ2-7; 13 bases are shared with TRBD2. After removal of 6 bases from V and 6 bases from J, the junction contained 8 bases not matched to a gene. This CDR3 has 15 amino acids. CDR1 MNHNY and CDR2 SVGAGI come from the germline V gene (reference sequence). In DNA form, the CDR3 reads TGTGCCAGCAGCCTGGCACTAGCGGGAGGGAGCGAGCAGTACTTC. Its translation: CASSLALAGGSEQYF.

J is TRBJ2-4 and V is TRBV29-1; D is perhaps TRBD1 (5 bases). V lost 4 bases, J lost 1 base, and 17 bases lay in between. The CDR3 runs to 16 residues. The germline CDR1 and CDR2 sequences are SQVTM and ANQGSEA. The CDR3 DNA sequence: TGCAGCGTTGTCCCCAGGGAAAATGGGGCCAAAAACATTCAGTACTTC. Amino acid sequence: CSVVPRENGAKNIQYF.

The chain joins TRBV6-1 to TRBJ2-3; 8 bases are shared with TRBD2. Germline lookup yields CDR1 MNHNS and CDR2 SASEGT. V gave up 4 bases and J gave up 4 bases; unmatched junction bases: 22. This CDR3 spans 20 amino acids. The CDR3 region has the DNA TGTGCCAGCAGTGGGAATCCGGAGAATTTAGCGGGATTCAGCCCAGATACGCAGTATTTT. Residues: CASSGNPENLAGFSPDTQYF.

The chain recombines TRBV11-2 with TRBJ2-7, with D perhaps matching TRBD1 (6 bases). Germline loops: CDR1 SGHAT, CDR2 FQNNGV. The CDR3 loop spans 14 amino acids. The V and J ends lost 4 bases and 3 bases respectively, with 13 bases between them. The DNA for the CDR3 is TGTGCCAGCAGCTCCACCGGGACATACTACGAGCAGTACTTC. Protein sequence: CASSSTGTYYEQYF.

The chain combines TRBV19 with TRBJ2-1; 8 positions match TRBD2. V dropped 5 bases and J dropped 5; count of bases not matched to a gene: 5. The CDR3 totals 14 residues. Germline CDR1 LNHDA, CDR2 SQIVND (reference sequence). CDR3 in amino acids: CASSLLADHNEQFF. The CDR3, as DNA: TGTGCCAGTAGTTTACTAGCGGACCACAATGAGCAGTTCTTC.